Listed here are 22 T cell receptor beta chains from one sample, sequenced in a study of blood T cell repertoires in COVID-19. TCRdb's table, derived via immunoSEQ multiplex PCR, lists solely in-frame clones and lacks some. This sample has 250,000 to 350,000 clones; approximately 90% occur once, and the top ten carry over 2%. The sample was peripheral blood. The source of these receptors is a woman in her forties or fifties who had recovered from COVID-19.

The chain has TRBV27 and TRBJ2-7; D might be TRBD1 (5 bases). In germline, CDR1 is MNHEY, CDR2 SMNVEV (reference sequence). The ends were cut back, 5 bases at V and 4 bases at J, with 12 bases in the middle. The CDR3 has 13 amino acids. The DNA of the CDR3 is TGTGCCAGCAGTCACTCCGCAGGGTACGAGCAGTACTTC. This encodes CASSHSAGYEQYF.

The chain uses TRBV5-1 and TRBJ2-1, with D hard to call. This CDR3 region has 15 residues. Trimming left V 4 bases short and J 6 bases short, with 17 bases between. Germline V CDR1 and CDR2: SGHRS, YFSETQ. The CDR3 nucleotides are TGCGCCAGCAGCCTAGGATCGACGAAAGGCAATGAGCAGTTCTTC. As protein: CASSLGSTKGNEQFF.

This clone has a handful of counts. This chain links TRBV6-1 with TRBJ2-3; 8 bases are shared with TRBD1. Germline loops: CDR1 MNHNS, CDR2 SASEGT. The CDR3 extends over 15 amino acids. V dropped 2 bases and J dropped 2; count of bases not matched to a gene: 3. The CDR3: CASSEMGQATDTQYF. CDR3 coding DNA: TGTGCCAGCAGTGAAATGGGACAGGCCACAGATACGCAGTATTTT.

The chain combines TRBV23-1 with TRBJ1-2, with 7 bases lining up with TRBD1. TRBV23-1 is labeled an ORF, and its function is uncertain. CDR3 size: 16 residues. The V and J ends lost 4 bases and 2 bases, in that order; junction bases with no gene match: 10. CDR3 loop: CASSLSPRGRNYGYTF. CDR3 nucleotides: TGCGCCAGCAGTCTTTCTCCCAGGGGGAGGAACTATGGCTACACCTTC.

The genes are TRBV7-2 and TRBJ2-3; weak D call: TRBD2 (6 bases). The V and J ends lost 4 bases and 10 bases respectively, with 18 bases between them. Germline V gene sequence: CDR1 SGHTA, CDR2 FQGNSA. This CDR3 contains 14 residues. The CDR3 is CASSYRPGERAQYF. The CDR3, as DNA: TGTGCCAGCAGCTACCGCCCCGGGGAGCGGGCGCAGTATTTT.

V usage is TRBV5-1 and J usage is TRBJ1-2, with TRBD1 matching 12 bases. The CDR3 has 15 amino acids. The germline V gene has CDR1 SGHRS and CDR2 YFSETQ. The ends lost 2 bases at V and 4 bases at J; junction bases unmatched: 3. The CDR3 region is CASSLGTGGPYGYTF. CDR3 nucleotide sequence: TGCGCCAGCAGCTTAGGGACAGGGGGCCCCTATGGCTACACCTTC.

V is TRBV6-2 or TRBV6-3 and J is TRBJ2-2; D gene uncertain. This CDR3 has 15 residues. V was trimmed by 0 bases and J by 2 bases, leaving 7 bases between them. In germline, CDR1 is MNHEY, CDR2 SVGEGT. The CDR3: CASSYSPVNTGELFF. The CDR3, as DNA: TGTGCCAGCAGTTACTCTCCAGTCAACACCGGGGAGCTGTTTTTT.

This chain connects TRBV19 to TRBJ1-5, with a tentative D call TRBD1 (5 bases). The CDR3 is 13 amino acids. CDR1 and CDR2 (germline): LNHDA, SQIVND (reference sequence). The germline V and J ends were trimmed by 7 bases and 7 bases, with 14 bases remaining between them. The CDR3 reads CASNGGGGQPQHF. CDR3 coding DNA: TGTGCCAGTAACGGGGGGGGAGGGCAGCCCCAGCATTTT.

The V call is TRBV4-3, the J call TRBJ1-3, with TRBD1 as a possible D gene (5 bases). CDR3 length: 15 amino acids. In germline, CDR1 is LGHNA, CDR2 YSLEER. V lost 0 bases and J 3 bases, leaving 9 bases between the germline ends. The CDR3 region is CASSQDAQGGNTIYF. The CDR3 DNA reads TGCGCCAGCAGCCAAGATGCGCAGGGTGGAAACACCATATATTTT.

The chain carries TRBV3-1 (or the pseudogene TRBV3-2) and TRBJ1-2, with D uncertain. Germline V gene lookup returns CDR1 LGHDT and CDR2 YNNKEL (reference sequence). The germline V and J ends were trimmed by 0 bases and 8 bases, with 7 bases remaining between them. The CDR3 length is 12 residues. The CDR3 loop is CASSQEDGGYTF. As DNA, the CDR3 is TGTGCCAGCAGCCAAGAAGACGGGGGCTACACCTTC.

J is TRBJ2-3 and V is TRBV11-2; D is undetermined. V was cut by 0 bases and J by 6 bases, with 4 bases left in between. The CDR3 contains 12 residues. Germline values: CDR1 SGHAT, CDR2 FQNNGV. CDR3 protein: CASSLDRDTQYF. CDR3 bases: TGTGCCAGCAGCTTAGATCGGGATACGCAGTATTTT.

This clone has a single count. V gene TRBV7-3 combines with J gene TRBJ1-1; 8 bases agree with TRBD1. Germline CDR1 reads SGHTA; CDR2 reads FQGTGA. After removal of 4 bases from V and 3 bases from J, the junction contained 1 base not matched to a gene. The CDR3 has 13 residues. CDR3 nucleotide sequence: TGTGCCAGCAGCTCGGACAGGGACACTGAAGCTTTCTTT. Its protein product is CASSSDRDTEAFF.

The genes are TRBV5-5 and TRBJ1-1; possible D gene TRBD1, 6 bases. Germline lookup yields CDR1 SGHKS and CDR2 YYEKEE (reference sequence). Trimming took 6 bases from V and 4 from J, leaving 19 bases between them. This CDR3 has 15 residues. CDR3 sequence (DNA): TGTGCCAGCACTCATTGGGGTATAGGGGGCACTGAAGCTTTCTTT. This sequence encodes CASTHWGIGGTEAFF.

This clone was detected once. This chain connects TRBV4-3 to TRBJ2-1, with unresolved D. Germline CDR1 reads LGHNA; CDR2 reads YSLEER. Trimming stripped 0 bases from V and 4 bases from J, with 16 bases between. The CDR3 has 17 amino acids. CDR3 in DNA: TGCGCCAGCAGCCAAGATCGGGTCCGCTACGTTTACAATGAGCAGTTCTTC. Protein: CASSQDRVRYVYNEQFF.

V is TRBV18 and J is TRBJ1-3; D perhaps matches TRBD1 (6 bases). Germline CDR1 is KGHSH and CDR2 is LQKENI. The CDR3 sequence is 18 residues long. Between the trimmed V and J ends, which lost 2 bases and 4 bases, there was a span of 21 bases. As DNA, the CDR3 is TGTGCCAGCTCACCATTAGGACAGTCGCCTACGACGGGAAACACCATATATTTT. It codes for CASSPLGQSPTTGNTIYF.

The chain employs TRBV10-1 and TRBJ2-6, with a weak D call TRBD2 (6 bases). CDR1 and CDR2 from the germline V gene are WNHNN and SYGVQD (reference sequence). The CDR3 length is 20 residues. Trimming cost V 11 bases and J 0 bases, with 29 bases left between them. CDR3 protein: CAGLSTLSLEGLSGANVLTF. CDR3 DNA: TGCGCCGGACTATCGACACTCTCCCTGGAGGGGCTCTCTGGGGCCAACGTCCTGACTTTC.

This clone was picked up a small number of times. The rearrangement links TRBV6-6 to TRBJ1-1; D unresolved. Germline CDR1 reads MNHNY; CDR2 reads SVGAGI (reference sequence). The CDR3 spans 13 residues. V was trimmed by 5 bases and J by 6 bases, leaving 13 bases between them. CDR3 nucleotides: TGTGCCAGCAGTACCTACGGAGGGTCTGAAGCTTTCTTT. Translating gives CASSTYGGSEAFF.

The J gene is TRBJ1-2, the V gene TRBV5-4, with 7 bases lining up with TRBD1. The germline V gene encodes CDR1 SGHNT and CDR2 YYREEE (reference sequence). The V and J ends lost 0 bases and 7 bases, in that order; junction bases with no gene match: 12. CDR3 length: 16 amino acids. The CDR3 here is CASSLAPGQSLGGYTF. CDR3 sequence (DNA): TGTGCCAGCAGCTTGGCCCCGGGACAGTCTCTGGGTGGCTACACCTTC. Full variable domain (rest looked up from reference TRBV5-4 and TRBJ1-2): ETGVTQSPTHLIKTRGQQVTLRCSSQSGHNTVSWYQQALGQGPQFIFQYYREEENGRGNFPPRFSGLQFPNYSSELNVNALELDDSALYLCASSLAPGQSLGGYTFGSGTRLTVV.

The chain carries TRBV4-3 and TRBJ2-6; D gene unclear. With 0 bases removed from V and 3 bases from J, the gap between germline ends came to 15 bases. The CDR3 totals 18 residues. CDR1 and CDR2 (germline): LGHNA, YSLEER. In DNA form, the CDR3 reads TGCGCCAGCAGCCAAGATTGGGCAGGTATCTTTGGGGCCAACGTCCTGACTTTC. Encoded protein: CASSQDWAGIFGANVLTF.

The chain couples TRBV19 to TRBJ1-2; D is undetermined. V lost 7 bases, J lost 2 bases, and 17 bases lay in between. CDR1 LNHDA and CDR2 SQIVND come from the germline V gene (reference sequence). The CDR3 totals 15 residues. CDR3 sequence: CASTKALVLNYGYTF. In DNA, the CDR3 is TGTGCCAGTACCAAAGCACTGGTCTTGAACTATGGCTACACCTTC.

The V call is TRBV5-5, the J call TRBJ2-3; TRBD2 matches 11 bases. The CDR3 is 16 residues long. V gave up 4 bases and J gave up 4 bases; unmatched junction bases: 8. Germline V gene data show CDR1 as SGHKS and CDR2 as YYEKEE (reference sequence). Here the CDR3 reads CASSLPASGGSDTQYF. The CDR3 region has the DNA TGTGCCAGCAGCCTCCCGGCTAGCGGGGGGTCAGATACGCAGTATTTT.

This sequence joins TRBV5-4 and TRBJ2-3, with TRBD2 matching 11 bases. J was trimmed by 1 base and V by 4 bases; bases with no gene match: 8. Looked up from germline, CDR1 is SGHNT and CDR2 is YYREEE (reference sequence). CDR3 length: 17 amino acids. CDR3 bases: TGTGCCAGCAGCCCGGGAACTAGCGGGGGCGGCACAGATACGCAGTATTTT. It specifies CASSPGTSGGGTDTQYF.